The 22 T cell receptor beta chains in this list originate from one sample, sequenced in a study of blood T cells in healthy people across ages. For the second PCR, which ran for about 7 to 12 cycles, a sample-barcoded 5' primer and a J-beta primer mix were used. TCRdb redid the calling of the 5' RACE reads with MiXCR, one entry per CDR3 protein. The data hold about 800,000 distinct CDR3 sequences, with approximately 25% observed a single time. These data were likewise used in another study, on T cells of mothers and their children.

The sequenced sample consisted of blood. Every receptor here comes from a boy between 10 and 17 years old in good health.

V gene TRBV2 combines with J gene TRBJ2-1, with a weak D call TRBD2 (6 bases). Per the germline V gene, CDR1 is SNHLY and CDR2 is FYNNEI. CDR3 length equals 15 residues. V was clipped by 3 bases and J by 4 bases, with 13 bases between them. In nucleotides, the CDR3 is TGTGCCAGCAGTGAGGAGGGTACCCTTTACAATGAGCAGTTCTTC. This sequence encodes CASSEEGTLYNEQFF.

This clonotype has only a few counts. This sequence joins TRBV27 and TRBJ2-7; TRBD2 aligns across 7 bases. The CDR3 sequence is 14 residues long. Germline-derived CDR1 and CDR2 are MNHEY and SMNVEV (reference sequence). J was trimmed by 5 bases and V by 6 bases; bases with no gene match: 10. The CDR3 is CASSYSSGYHEQYF. CDR3 coding DNA: TGTGCCAGCAGCTATAGTAGCGGGTACCACGAGCAGTACTTC.

In its sample, this clonotype was seen a few times. The gene calls are TRBV6-6 and TRBJ1-4, with a tentative D call TRBD1 (5 bases). Germline CDR1 reads MNHNY; CDR2 reads SVGAGI (reference sequence). V lost 4 bases and J 6 bases, leaving 15 bases between the germline ends. The CDR3 is 15 amino acids. Written as DNA, the CDR3 is TGTGCCAGCAGTTCCCTGGGCAGGGAGGATGAAAAACTGTTTTTT. Translating it yields CASSSLGREDEKLFF.

This clonotype was observed a few times. The V gene is TRBV7-2, the J gene TRBJ2-2; 10 bases align to TRBD2. The V and J ends lost 1 base and 5 bases, in that order; junction bases with no gene match: 4. There are 16 residues in the CDR3. The V gene's germline CDR1 is SGHTA and CDR2 FQGNSA. The CDR3, as DNA: TGTGCCAGCAGCTTAGAACTAGCGGGAAAGACCGGGGAGCTGTTTTTT. It specifies CASSLELAGKTGELFF. Together with reference TRBV7-2 and TRBJ2-2, the CDR3 gives the full variable domain: GAGVSQSPSNKVTEKGKDVELRCDPISGHTALYWYRQSLGQGLEFLIYFQGNSAPDKSGLPSDRFSAERTGGSVSTLTIQRTQQEDSAVYLCASSLELAGKTGELFFGEGSRLTVL.

This clonotype was picked up a small number of times. The junction shows a germline mismatch at one end, possibly a read error. The chain is built from TRBV25-1 and TRBJ2-1; D not resolved. This CDR3 is 15 amino acids long. The germline V gene has CDR1 MGHDK and CDR2 SYGVNS. DNA for the CDR3: TGCGCCAGCAGTGAATGGGGTAGGGCTTACAATGAGCAGTTCTTC. Protein sequence: CASSEWGRAYNEQFF.

This clonotype was detected a few times. V usage is TRBV7-2 and J usage is TRBJ1-5; D gene uncertain. CDR3 length: 14 residues. Germline V gene data show CDR1 as SGHTA and CDR2 as FQGNSA. V was clipped by 2 bases and J by 5 bases, with 10 bases between them. The CDR3 sequence: CASSLLLDYQPQHF. The CDR3 DNA reads TGTGCCAGCAGCTTATTGCTAGACTATCAGCCCCAGCATTTT.

V and J are TRBV3-1 and TRBJ1-1; no clear D. This CDR3 region has 12 residues. The germline CDR1 and CDR2 sequences are LGHDT and YNNKEL (reference sequence). Between the trimmed V and J ends, which lost 3 bases and 6 bases, there was a span of 8 bases. The CDR3 DNA reads TGTGCCAGCAGCCATTCTTGGTCTGAAGCTTTCTTT. As protein: CASSHSWSEAFF.

The chain links TRBV20-1 to TRBJ1-3; D remains ambiguous. Germline loops: CDR1 DFQATT, CDR2 SNEGSKA (reference sequence). Trimming left V 0 bases short and J 0 bases short, with 12 bases between. The CDR3 spans 16 residues. The CDR3, as DNA: TGCAGTGCTAGAGATCTGACACGGAACTCTGGAAACACCATATATTTT. This encodes CSARDLTRNSGNTIYF.

As regards this clonotype: Its ends do not fully match the called genes, so a read error is possible. The V gene is TRBV29-1, the J gene TRBJ2-2, with D unclear. The CDR3 covers 11 residues. Germline V gene lookup returns CDR1 SQVTM and CDR2 ANQGSEA. CDR3 sequence: CSVQDTGELFF. The CDR3 DNA is TGCAGCGTTCAAGACACCGGGGAGCTGTTTTTT.

This chain joins TRBV27 and TRBJ2-1, with D perhaps assigned TRBD1 or TRBD2 (5 bases each). Trimming took 3 bases from V and 3 from J, leaving 12 bases between them. The germline V gene has CDR1 MNHEY and CDR2 SMNVEV (reference sequence). The CDR3 is 15 amino acids. The CDR3 nucleotides read TGTGCCAGCAGTTTCGACAGCAGCGGCTACAATGAGCAGTTCTTC. Protein: CASSFDSSGYNEQFF.

This sequence joins TRBV6-4 and TRBJ1-2; D is ambiguous. V gave up 3 bases and J gave up 4 bases, with 15 bases separating them. The CDR3 is 15 amino acids. The germline V gene encodes CDR1 MRHNA and CDR2 SNTAGT. The CDR3 DNA reads as TGTGCCAGCAGTGAAGAGTCGGGAGCACCCTATGGCTACACCTTC. It specifies CASSEESGAPYGYTF.

The chain carries TRBV4-3 and TRBJ2-1; no clear D gene. V was clipped by 1 base and J by 7 bases, with 8 bases between them. Germline-derived CDR1 and CDR2 are LGHNA and YSLEER. This CDR3 comprises 13 residues. The CDR3 sequence is CASSQALSNEQFF. DNA of the CDR3: TGCGCCAGCAGCCAAGCTCTTTCGAATGAGCAGTTCTTC.

In its sample, this clonotype was seen a few times. The chain joins TRBV7-2 to TRBJ2-5, with 8 bases lining up with TRBD2. Germline values: CDR1 SGHTA, CDR2 FQGNSA. The CDR3 consists of 14 residues. V trimming: 4 bases; J trimming: 4 bases; junction bases outside the gene matches: 5. The CDR3 spells CASSWSRGGETQYF. The CDR3 DNA follows: TGTGCCAGCAGCTGGAGCCGGGGGGGAGAGACCCAGTACTTC.

The sample holds a few counts of this clonotype. The genes are TRBV4-2 and TRBJ2-2; 9 bases align to TRBD2. Germline trimming cut 0 bases from V and 5 bases from J; bases unmatched to any gene: 7. From germline, CDR1 is LGHNA and CDR2 YNFKEQ. The CDR3 is made up of 17 amino acids. CDR3 in amino acids: CASSQDPAGGPTGELFF. The CDR3 DNA is TGTGCCAGCAGCCAAGACCCGGCGGGAGGGCCTACCGGGGAGCTGTTTTTT.

This clonotype was found a few times. V is TRBV7-2 and J is TRBJ2-7; TRBD1 is a possible D gene (5 bases). Germline V lookup: CDR1 SGHTA, CDR2 FQGNSA. V dropped 5 bases and J dropped 5 bases, with 13 bases sitting between them. The CDR3 extends over 13 amino acids. The CDR3 coding sequence is TGTGCCAGCAGCCCCCGGGCAGGGAACGAGCAGTACTTC. This codes for CASSPRAGNEQYF. Using reference TRBV7-2 and TRBJ2-7 for the parts outside the CDR3, the full variable domain is GAGVSQSPSNKVTEKGKDVELRCDPISGHTALYWYRQSLGQGLEFLIYFQGNSAPDKSGLPSDRFSAERTGGSVSTLTIQRTQQEDSAVYLCASSPRAGNEQYFGPGTRLTVT.

This rearrangement joins TRBV6-1 to TRBJ1-2; D is possibly TRBD1 (5 bases). The V end lost 3 bases, the J end lost 7 bases, and 24 bases lay between the germline ends. CDR3 length equals 17 residues. Germline-derived CDR1 and CDR2 are MNHNS and SASEGT. CDR3 sequence reads: CASSDLPRDQQGSGYTF. Written as DNA, the CDR3 is TGTGCCAGCAGTGATCTTCCTCGGGACCAGCAGGGCTCTGGCTACACCTTC.

V is TRBV28 and J is TRBJ2-5; D call uncertain. The V gene lost 7 bases and the J gene lost 5 bases, with 14 bases spanning the gap. CDR1 and CDR2 from the germline V gene are MDHEN and SYDVKM. CDR3 length equals 13 residues. The CDR3 is CASTPTFWETQYF. The CDR3, as DNA: TGTGCCAGCACTCCCACGTTCTGGGAGACCCAGTACTTC.

The chain is built from TRBV5-1 and TRBJ2-2, with 9 bases that match TRBD2. The junction had 9 bases not matched to a gene; V was cut back by 4 bases and J by 5 bases. The CDR3 consists of 16 residues. Per the germline V gene, CDR1 is SGHRS and CDR2 is YFSETQ. CDR3 DNA: TGCGCCAGCAGCAAAGATAGCGGGAGTGGTACCGGGGAGCTGTTTTTT. Residues: CASSKDSGSGTGELFF.

The chain carries TRBV7-9 and TRBJ1-2; D remains ambiguous. V was pared by 5 bases and J by 5 bases, with 24 bases between. This CDR3 contains 17 residues. Germline V gene sequence: CDR1 SEHNR, CDR2 FQNEAQ (reference sequence). The CDR3 reads CASSPAGGILDQYGYTF. CDR3 nucleotide sequence: TGTGCCAGCAGCCCGGCAGGTGGAATTTTAGATCAGTATGGCTACACCTTC.

This clonotype came up a few times. This rearrangement joins TRBV7-2 to TRBJ2-6, with D tentatively TRBD1 (6 bases). Trimming took 2 bases from V and 0 from J, leaving 11 bases between them. The CDR3 is 17 amino acids. Germline V gene data show CDR1 as SGHTA and CDR2 as FQGNSA. The CDR3 DNA follows: TGTGCCAGCAGCTTAACTACAGGGACCTCTGGGGCCAACGTCCTGACTTTC. It specifies CASSLTTGTSGANVLTF.

In this sample, this clonotype turned up a few times. This chain uses TRBV2 with TRBJ2-7; 11 positions match TRBD1. Germline-derived CDR1 and CDR2 are SNHLY and FYNNEI. J lost 3 bases, V lost 7 bases, and 8 bases had no gene match. This CDR3 has 15 residues. CDR3 protein: CASMEPGQGDYEQYF. The CDR3 nucleotides read TGTGCCAGCATGGAGCCGGGACAGGGGGACTACGAGCAGTACTTC.

This chain connects TRBV5-4 to TRBJ2-2, with 10 bases that match TRBD2. J gave up 6 bases and V 4 bases, and 6 bases lay outside the gene matches. The germline V gene has CDR1 SGHNT and CDR2 YYREEE (reference sequence). The CDR3 runs 15 residues. The CDR3 reads CASSLGSGGAGELFF. CDR3 nucleotides: TGTGCCAGCAGCCTCGGCAGCGGGGGGGCCGGGGAGCTGTTTTTT.